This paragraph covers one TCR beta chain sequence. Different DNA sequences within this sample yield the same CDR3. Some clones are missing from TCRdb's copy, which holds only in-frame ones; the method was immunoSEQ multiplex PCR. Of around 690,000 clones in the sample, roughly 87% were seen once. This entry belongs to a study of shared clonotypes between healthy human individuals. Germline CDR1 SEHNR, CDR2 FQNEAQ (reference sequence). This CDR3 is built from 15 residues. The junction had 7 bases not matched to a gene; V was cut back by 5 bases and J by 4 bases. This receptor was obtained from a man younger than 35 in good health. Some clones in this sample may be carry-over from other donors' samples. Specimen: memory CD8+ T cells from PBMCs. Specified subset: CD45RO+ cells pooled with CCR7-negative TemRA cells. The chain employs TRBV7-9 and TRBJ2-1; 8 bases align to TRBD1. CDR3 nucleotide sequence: TGTGCCAGCAGCCCCCCGGGACAGGCGTACAATGAGCAGTTCTTC. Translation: CASSPPGQAYNEQFF.